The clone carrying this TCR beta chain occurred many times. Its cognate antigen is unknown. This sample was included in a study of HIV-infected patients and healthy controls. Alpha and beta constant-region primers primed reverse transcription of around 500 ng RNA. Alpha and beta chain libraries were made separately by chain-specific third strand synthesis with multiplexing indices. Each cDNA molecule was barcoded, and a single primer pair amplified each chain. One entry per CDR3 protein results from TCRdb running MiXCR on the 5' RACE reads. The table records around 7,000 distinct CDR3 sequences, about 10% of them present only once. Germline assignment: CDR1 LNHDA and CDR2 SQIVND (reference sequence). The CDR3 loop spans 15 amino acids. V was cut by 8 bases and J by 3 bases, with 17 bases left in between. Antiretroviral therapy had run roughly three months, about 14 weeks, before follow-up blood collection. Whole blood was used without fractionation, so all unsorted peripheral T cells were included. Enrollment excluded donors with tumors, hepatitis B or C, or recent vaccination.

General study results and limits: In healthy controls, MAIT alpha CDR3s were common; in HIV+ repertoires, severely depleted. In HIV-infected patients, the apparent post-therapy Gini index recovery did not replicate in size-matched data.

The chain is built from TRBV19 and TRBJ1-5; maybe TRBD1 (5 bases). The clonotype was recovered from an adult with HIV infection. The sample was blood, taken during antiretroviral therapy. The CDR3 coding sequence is TGTGCCAGTCGGGAGGGACGTCTCTCCAATCAGCCCCAGCATTTT. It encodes CASREGRLSNQPQHF.